The rows below give T cell receptor beta chains drawn from one sample of a study of cytomegalovirus exposure and HLA in healthy donors. Sequencing was performed with immunoSEQ multiplex PCR; in TCRdb, only in-frame clones are kept and a portion is missing. The sample lists about 120,000 clones; about 11% were seen once. The sample consisted of PBMCs. The receptor source for this set is a woman aged 18-29 years in good health and CMV-seropositive. The CDR3 runs from the conserved cysteine through the conserved F or W. The D gene is left open where the match is weak. Only some rows state a clone size, as once, few, many or a class for expanded clones.

CDR3 length	D gene	clone size	V gene	J gene	CDR3 DNA	CDR3 protein
14	NA	NA	TRBV30	TRBJ1-1	TGTGCCTGGAGTGTACTGGTCTCGAACACTGAAGCTTTCTTT	CAWSVLVSNTEAFF
16	NA	few	TRBV19	TRBJ1-2	TGTGCCAGCCTGGCCCAGGGTGGGTTCCTTTCCGACGGCTACACCTTC	CASLAQGGFLSDGYTF
15	TRBD1	NA	TRBV28	TRBJ1-5	TGTGCCAGCAACGACAGGGGGCGCGGTGATCAGCCCCAGCATTTT	CASNDRGRGDQPQHF
15	NA	NA	TRBV18	TRBJ2-3	TGTGCCAGCTCACCACCTCGCGGTACCACAGATACGCAGTATTTT	CASSPPRGTTDTQYF
16	NA	NA	TRBV5-1	TRBJ2-3	TGCGCCAGCAGCTTGGGGCAGGGGCTTGGCACAGATACGCAGTATTTT	CASSLGQGLGTDTQYF
15	NA	few	TRBV4-2	TRBJ2-1	TGTGCCAGCAGCCAAAGAGGAGAGGACTACAATGAGCAGTTCTTC	CASSQRGEDYNEQFF
14	NA	NA	TRBV30	TRBJ2-2	TGTGCCTTCCCTAAGAGGCCGAACACCGGGGAGCTGTTTTTT	CAFPKRPNTGELFF
12	NA	NA	TRBV7-8	TRBJ1-4	TGTGCCAGCAGCTCAACGGGGGAAAAACTGTTTTTT	CASSSTGEKLFF
13	TRBD2	NA	TRBV18	TRBJ2-5	TGTGCCAGCTCACCGGGGGGGGAAGAGACCCAGTACTTC	CASSPGGEETQYF
14	NA	few	TRBV5-1	TRBJ2-7	TGCGCCAGCAGCCCCTTCAGGGAGGCGGGCGAGCAGTACTTC	CASSPFREAGEQYF
15	NA	NA	TRBV28	TRBJ2-6	TGTGCCAGCAGTTTATCGGGGTCAGGGGCCAACGTCCTGACTTTC	CASSLSGSGANVLTF
15	TRBD2	NA	TRBV7-3	TRBJ2-5	TGTGCCAGCAGCTACCCTAGCGGGAGATGGGAGACCCAGTACTTC	CASSYPSGRWETQYF
13	NA	few	TRBV4-1	TRBJ1-2	TGCGCCAGCAGCCCCTATGGAGGGTATGGCTACACCTTC	CASSPYGGYGYTF
15	TRBD2	few	TRBV28	TRBJ2-1	TGTGCCAGCAGCCTTCCAGATAGAGGGAGGGCCGGGCAGTTCTTC	CASSLPDRGRAGQFF
13	TRBD1	NA	TRBV29-1	TRBJ2-7	TGCAGCGTCTTGGGGGACAGGGTCCACGAGCAGTACTTC	CSVLGDRVHEQYF
13	TRBD2	few	TRBV6-5	TRBJ2-1	TGTGCCAGCAGGGCTAGCGGGGCGAGTGAGCAGTTCTTC	CASRASGASEQFF
14	NA	NA	TRBV5-5	TRBJ1-2	TGTGCCAGCAGCTTGGTCTTAGGGAGCTATGGCTACACCTTC	CASSLVLGSYGYTF
12	NA	NA	TRBV2	TRBJ2-2	TGTGCCAGCAGATCAGGGGCCGGGGAGCTGTTTTTT	CASRSGAGELFF
16	TRBD1	few	TRBV7-9	TRBJ2-5	TGTGCCAGCAGCTGGACCCCGGGACAGGGGGAAGAGACCCAGTACTTC	CASSWTPGQGEETQYF
12	NA	NA	TRBV10-3	TRBJ1-1	TGTGCCATCAGCGCGGGGGGGATTGAAGCTTTCTTT	CAISAGGIEAFF
11	NA	few	TRBV30	TRBJ2-1	TGTGCCTCGGCAGGATACAATGAGCAGTTCTTC	CASAGYNEQFF
15	TRBD1	NA	TRBV28	TRBJ1-1	TGTGCCAGCAGTTCTCAGGGGGGAATGAACACTGAAGCTTTCTTT	CASSSQGGMNTEAFF
14	NA	few	TRBV7-9	TRBJ2-1	TGTGCCAGCACCGGGGCGGGGATCTACAATGAGCAGTTCTTC	CASTGAGIYNEQFF
14	NA	few	TRBV7-9	TRBJ1-4	TGTGCCAGCAGCCCCGGGACATATAATGAAAAACTGTTTTTT	CASSPGTYNEKLFF
19	NA	few	TRBV6-4	TRBJ2-3	TGTGCCAGCAGTGACTCCTCCCCTTTTACAGGGTACCTCACAGATACGCAGTATTTT	CASSDSSPFTGYLTDTQYF
12	NA	NA	TRBV5-6	TRBJ2-1	TGTGCCAGCAGCTTGGCCGATAGTGAGCAGTTCTTC	CASSLADSEQFF
16	TRBD2	NA	TRBV6-1	TRBJ2-7	TGTGCCAGCAGTGAAGCGCTTGGCGCGGGAGGCGGCGAGCAGTACTTC	CASSEALGAGGGEQYF
14	TRBD1	NA	TRBV19	TRBJ1-5	TGTGCCAGTAGTTCCGGGACAGGCAATCAGCCCCAGCATTTT	CASSSGTGNQPQHF
14	TRBD1	NA	TRBV6-1	TRBJ1-4	TGTGCCAGCAGCCAACCGACAGGGAAGGAAAAACTGTTTTTT	CASSQPTGKEKLFF
13	TRBD1	few	TRBV19	TRBJ1-5	TGTGCCAGTACTGACAGGGGGAATCAGCCCCAGCATTTT	CASTDRGNQPQHF
14	NA	few	TRBV5-6	TRBJ1-4	TGTGCCAGCAGCTTGGGACTGACCTCCGAAAAACTGTTTTTT	CASSLGLTSEKLFF
12	NA	NA	TRBV10-3	TRBJ2-7	TGTGCCATCAGTGAGGCCAGCGGAGAGCAGTACTTC	CAISEASGEQYF
14	NA	few	TRBV5-6	TRBJ1-4	TGTGCCAGCAGGAGGAGGGACCCGAGTGAAAAACTGTTTTTT	CASRRRDPSEKLFF
15	TRBD1	NA	TRBV5-4	TRBJ2-2	TGTGCCAGCAGCTTGGGGGCGACAGGGTCCGGGGAGCTGTTTTTT	CASSLGATGSGELFF
16	TRBD2	NA	TRBV7-9	TRBJ2-5	TGTGCCAGCAGCCGGACTAGCGAAAGAGGTCGGGAGACCCAGTACTTC	CASSRTSERGRETQYF
12	TRBD2	few	TRBV7-3	TRBJ2-7	TGTGCCAGCAGCTTCGCGGGGGGCGAGCAGTACTTC	CASSFAGGEQYF
11	NA	few	TRBV10-3	TRBJ2-5	TGTGCCATCAAAGAGGGGGTGACCCAGTACTTC	CAIKEGVTQYF
17	TRBD1	NA	TRBV15	TRBJ1-2	TGTGCCACCAGCAGAGCCGGGACAGGTGGGGCGGGTAAAGGCTACACCTTC	CATSRAGTGGAGKGYTF
14	TRBD2	NA	TRBV14	TRBJ2-7	TGTGCCAGCAGTCAACCGGGACTAGTAGTAGAGCAGTACTTC	CASSQPGLVVEQYF
12	NA	NA	TRBV5-6	TRBJ1-2	TGTGCCAGCCATGGAACAGGGAACGGCTACACCTTC	CASHGTGNGYTF
15	TRBD2	NA	TRBV5-1	TRBJ2-3	TGCGCCAGCAGCTTGGCGGGAGGGCCGGTGGATACGCAGTATTTT	CASSLAGGPVDTQYF
14	NA	NA	TRBV11-3	TRBJ2-3	TGTGCCAGCAGCCGGGGACTGAACACAGATACGCAGTATTTT	CASSRGLNTDTQYF
15	NA	NA	TRBV6-1	TRBJ1-1	TGTGCCAGCAGTGAGTTGGGGGGGGCGAACACTGAAGCTTTCTTT	CASSELGGANTEAFF
13	NA	NA	TRBV5-6	TRBJ1-1	TGTGCCAGCAGTCCAGGAAAGGAGGGTGAAGCTTTCTTT	CASSPGKEGEAFF
17	NA	few	TRBV30	TRBJ1-3	TGTGCCTGGAGTCCCAGGGAGGGCGTCTTCTCTGGAAACACCATATATTTT	CAWSPREGVFSGNTIYF
12	NA	NA	TRBV5-6	TRBJ1-2	TGTGCCAGCAGGGACAGAGGGGATGGCTACACCTTC	CASRDRGDGYTF
13	NA	few	TRBV5-6	TRBJ1-3	TGTGCCAGCAGCCCCCAGGGGAGCGGGGCTATATATTTT	CASSPQGSGAIYF
15	NA	NA	TRBV29-1	TRBJ2-2	TGCAGCGGTGTTGGGGGGTCATCGAACACCGGGGAGCTGTTTTTT	CSGVGGSSNTGELFF
17	TRBD1	few	TRBV7-2	TRBJ2-3	TGTGCCAGCAGCTTAGCGGGACAGGGAATTTCGGCAGATACGCAGTATTTT	CASSLAGQGISADTQYF
15	NA	NA	TRBV7-6	TRBJ2-1	TGTGCCAGCAGCCTAACTACGAGCTCCTACAATGAGCAGTTCTTC	CASSLTTSSYNEQFF
15	NA	NA	TRBV5-1	TRBJ2-3	TGCGCCAGCAGCTTGACCCTAGGAAGCACAGATACGCAGTATTTT	CASSLTLGSTDTQYF
14	NA	NA	TRBV2	TRBJ1-5	TGTGCCAGCAGTGAAGGACGGGGCAATCAGCCCCAGCATTTT	CASSEGRGNQPQHF
14	NA	few	TRBV5-4	TRBJ2-3	TGTGCCAGCAGCCCGGCGGAGGACCAAGATACGCAGTATTTT	CASSPAEDQDTQYF
13	NA	NA	TRBV6-5	TRBJ2-4	TGTGCCACCAAACCGGGAGTCGGGAACATTCAGTACTTC	CATKPGVGNIQYF